These T cell receptor beta chains were read from a single sample in a study of shared clonotypes between healthy human individuals. Profiled with immunoSEQ multiplex PCR; TCRdb holds only in-frame clones, not every one. Among about 460,000 clones listed, approximately 80% were seen once. The sequencing sample was made of PBMCs. The receptors were gathered from a woman aged 40-49 years in good health. Some clones in this sample may be carry-over from other donors' samples. The CDR3 runs from the conserved cysteine through the conserved F or W.

j_gene: TRBJ2-1; v_gene: TRBV9; CDR3aa: CAGSGGKGYEQFF
j_gene: TRBJ1-2; v_gene: TRBV2; CDR3aa: CASSEGGGPPLGYGYTF
j_gene: TRBJ1-4; v_gene: TRBV28; CDR3aa: CASRGWEKLFF
j_gene: TRBJ1-1; v_gene: TRBV19; CDR3aa: CASSDTGTGGTEAFF
j_gene: TRBJ2-3; v_gene: TRBV7-9; CDR3aa: CASSLEAWLAGVTDTQYF
j_gene: TRBJ2-7; v_gene: TRBV30; CDR3aa: CAWSVRGSQYEQYF
j_gene: TRBJ2-7; v_gene: TRBV9; CDR3aa: CASSTSGGSSYEQYF
j_gene: TRBJ2-7; v_gene: TRBV5-1; CDR3aa: CASSLIGGPRGEQYF
j_gene: TRBJ2-1; v_gene: TRBV27; CDR3aa: CASSPGLAGGWNEQFF
j_gene: TRBJ2-6; v_gene: TRBV5-1; CDR3aa: CASHCPGSQSRANVLTF
j_gene: NA; v_gene: TRBV2; CDR3aa: CASSGGRYEQYF
j_gene: TRBJ2-7; v_gene: TRBV6-5; CDR3aa: CASSYRLTYEQYF
j_gene: TRBJ2-3; v_gene: TRBV28; CDR3aa: CASSSNLGTHF
j_gene: TRBJ1-1; v_gene: TRBV27; CDR3aa: CASSESRSGDTEAFF
j_gene: TRBJ2-1; v_gene: TRBV5-1; CDR3aa: CASSLGDRSYNEQFF
j_gene: TRBJ2-7; v_gene: TRBV19; CDR3aa: CASSIAARQGYEQYF
j_gene: TRBJ2-7; v_gene: TRBV7-2; CDR3aa: CASSKASGSFSEQYF
j_gene: TRBJ2-3; v_gene: TRBV7-3; CDR3aa: CASSAGTSATDTQYF
j_gene: TRBJ2-7; v_gene: TRBV28; CDR3aa: CASSSRLVGGSPYEQYF
j_gene: TRBJ2-2; v_gene: TRBV7-6; CDR3aa: CASGTNANTGELFF
j_gene: TRBJ2-7; v_gene: TRBV25-1; CDR3aa: CASSDSRQAIYEQYF